The 10 T cell receptor beta chains given below trace back to one sample, sequenced in a study of human T cells and chemical hapten exposure (dated by TCRdb to the early 2020s). Libraries were made using RACE. The data were produced on a NextSeq 500. Using fastp trimming at Q25 and MiXCR clonotype assembly, TCRdb reanalyzed the public sequencing data and kept in-frame beta chains. Entries that share a CDR3 protein sequence are merged under the most common genes and DNA. This sample is represented by about 120,000 distinct CDR3 sequences; roughly 15% of them were singletons. The ten most abundant clones make up around 0.99% of the sample. This sample's time point label indicates: patch test 1, 2 weeks after DPC sensitization. Explained via the paper, the treatment or condition label denotes: therapeutic diphenylcyclopropenone sensitization with weekly scalp DPC. Material: whole blood, obtained in connection with sensitization to the hapten diphenylcyclopropenone (DPC). These receptors came from a man between 18 and 29 years old with alopecia areata. Some clones in this sample may be carry-over from other donors' samples.

The V and J genes are TRBV5-1 and TRBJ2-1; D ambiguous. The CDR3 is 15 amino acids. CDR1 SGHRS and CDR2 YFSETQ come from the germline V gene. V shed 0 bases and J shed 3 bases, with 10 bases lying between them. CDR3 sequence: CASSLDNTGYNEQFF. CDR3 nucleotides: TGCGCCAGCAGCTTGGACAATACGGGCTACAATGAGCAGTTCTTC.

This clonotype has just one count. The chain recombines TRBV28 with TRBJ2-3; D is uncertain. The CDR3 is 13 residues long. V was trimmed by 4 bases and J by 2 bases, leaving 7 bases between them. The germline V gene encodes CDR1 MDHEN and CDR2 SYDVKM. CDR3 amino acids: CASSYGPTDTQYF. In nucleotides, the CDR3 is TGTGCCAGCAGTTATGGTCCCACAGATACGCAGTATTTT.

This clonotype was detected a few times. The chain employs TRBV5-4 and TRBJ1-2; tentatively, D is TRBD1 (5 bases). Trimming cost V 0 bases and J 4 bases, with 10 bases left between them. Germline CDR1 SGHNT, CDR2 YYREEE (reference sequence). The CDR3 loop spans 14 amino acids. The CDR3 here is CASSLEARGYGYTF. The CDR3 coding sequence is TGTGCCAGCAGCTTGGAAGCTAGGGGCTATGGCTACACCTTC. Full variable domain (remainder filled in from reference TRBV5-4 and TRBJ1-2): ETGVTQSPTHLIKTRGQQVTLRCSSQSGHNTVSWYQQALGQGPQFIFQYYREEENGRGNFPPRFSGLQFPNYSSELNVNALELDDSALYLCASSLEARGYGYTFGSGTRLTVV.

This clonotype appeared many times. The chain employs TRBV27 and TRBJ1-1; no firm D call. V lost 8 bases and J 2 bases, leaving 15 bases between the germline ends. The CDR3 spans 14 residues. Germline V lookup: CDR1 MNHEY, CDR2 SMNVEV (reference sequence). CDR3 bases: TGTGCCAGCGCCCAACAGTTGGACAACACTGAAGCTTTCTTT. This sequence encodes CASAQQLDNTEAFF.

This clonotype was observed a handful of times. V is TRBV27 and J is TRBJ1-3; 7 nucleotides agree with TRBD1. With 0 bases clipped from V and 7 bases from J, the junction kept 6 bases outside the gene matches. Germline V gene data show CDR1 as MNHEY and CDR2 as SMNVEV (reference sequence). The CDR3 sequence is 15 residues long. The CDR3 DNA sequence: TGTGCCAGCAGTTTATCCGCCGACAGGGCGAACACCATATATTTT. It yields the protein CASSLSADRANTIYF.

This clonotype was observed once. This sequence joins TRBV5-1 and TRBJ1-4, with D possibly TRBD1 on 5 matching bases. The CDR3 loop spans 15 amino acids. V was shortened by 6 bases and J by 0 bases, with 12 bases between the two germline ends. CDR1 and CDR2 (germline): SGHRS, YFSETQ. The CDR3 sequence is CASTRRDATNEKLFF. DNA of the CDR3: TGCGCCAGCACAAGGAGGGACGCAACTAATGAAAAACTGTTTTTT.

A few counts support this clonotype. The gene calls are TRBV5-1 and TRBJ2-7; possibly TRBD1 or TRBD2 for D (5 bases each). Germline lookup yields CDR1 SGHRS and CDR2 YFSETQ. The CDR3 has 18 amino acids. The V end was cut by 4 bases, the J end by 0 bases, with 23 bases between. The DNA of the CDR3 is TGCGCCAGCAGCCTATCCTACCCGGGACGGGAAAGCTCCTACGAGCAGTACTTC. It is translated as CASSLSYPGRESSYEQYF.

This clonotype has only a few counts. This sequence joins TRBV6-6 and TRBJ2-1, with D perhaps matching TRBD1 or TRBD2 (5 bases each). This CDR3 is built from 16 residues. Trimming stripped 2 bases from V and 3 bases from J, with 14 bases between. Germline V gives CDR1 MNHNY, CDR2 SVGAGI (reference sequence). CDR3 coding DNA: TGTGCCAGCAGTTACCCTTGGGGGAAGAACTACAATGAGCAGTTCTTC. Protein product: CASSYPWGKNYNEQFF.

This clonotype was observed at least ten times. The chain recombines TRBV2 with TRBJ2-5; 7 nucleotides line up with TRBD1. V lost 4 bases to trimming and J lost 5 bases; unmatched junction nucleotides: 7. The CDR3 loop spans 14 amino acids. Germline assignment: CDR1 SNHLY and CDR2 FYNNEI. The CDR3 protein is CASSGTGPQETQYF. The CDR3 DNA is TGTGCCAGCAGTGGGACAGGCCCTCAGGAGACCCAGTACTTC.

The genes are TRBV7-2 and TRBJ1-1, with 11 nucleotides matching TRBD1. V dropped 5 bases and J dropped 11; count of bases not matched to a gene: 7. The CDR3 is 13 residues long. Germline values: CDR1 SGHTA, CDR2 FQGNSA. The CDR3 DNA reads TGTGCCAGCAGCCTAGGTCGGGACAGGGGGGCTTTCTTT. This sequence encodes CASSLGRDRGAFF.